This entry lists 21 T cell receptor beta chains sequenced from one sample in a study of molecular identifiers for immune sequencing clone quantification. TCRdb re-called the PCR reads with MiXCR, one entry per CDR3 protein. The sample lists tens of thousands of distinct CDR3 sequences, roughly 19% occurring once. The specimen sequenced was naive CD8+ T cells from blood, with Jurkat cell RNA spiked in. As to subset: FACS-sorted CD8+CD4-CCR7+CD45RA+ naive T cells. The origin of the receptors is a human donor in good health. Some libraries in this study had Jurkat cell RNA spiked in.

This clonotype was recorded at least ten times. The rearrangement joins TRBV19 to TRBJ1-1; 9 bases agree with TRBD1. This CDR3 region has 13 residues. V gave up 7 bases and J gave up 5 bases; unmatched junction bases: 5. The germline V gene has CDR1 LNHDA and CDR2 SQIVND (reference sequence). CDR3 sequence reads: CASTTGGWTEAFF. The CDR3 region has the DNA TGTGCCAGTACCACAGGGGGCTGGACTGAAGCTTTCTTT.

The V and J genes are TRBV7-2 and TRBJ2-3; D not certain. V was pared by 2 bases and J by 2 bases, with 8 bases between. CDR1 SGHTA and CDR2 FQGNSA come from the germline V gene. The CDR3 consists of 14 residues. The CDR3 region is CASSLLLLTDTQYF. DNA of the CDR3: TGTGCCAGCAGCTTATTACTCCTCACAGATACGCAGTATTTT.

A word on this clonotype: Possible read error: a much larger clone is one base away. The gene calls are TRBV24-1 and TRBJ2-3; D remains unclear. CDR3 length: 14 amino acids. Deletions cut 2 bases from V and 6 bases from J, with 11 bases between. Germline CDR1 is KGHDR and CDR2 is SFDVKD. In DNA, the CDR3 is TGTGCCACCAGTGATTGGGCCAACTGGGATACGCAGTATTTT. Encoded protein: CATSDWANWDTQYF.

This clonotype was detected many times. This chain joins TRBV6-5 and TRBJ2-7; D gene uncertain. V was shortened by 2 bases and J by 2 bases, with 7 bases between the two germline ends. Germline CDR1 MNHEY, CDR2 SVGAGI. This CDR3 is built from 13 residues. This CDR3 is CASSYGQTYEQYF. CDR3 nucleotide sequence: TGTGCCAGCAGTTACGGGCAGACCTACGAGCAGTACTTC.

Turning to this clonotype: A much larger clone differs from this one at a single base, so this may be a read error. V usage is TRBV30 and J usage is TRBJ1-1; D is uncertain. Germline V gives CDR1 GTSNPN, CDR2 SVGIG (reference sequence). CDR3 length: 13 amino acids. The CDR3 bases are TGTGCCTGGAGTGTTGAGGGAGGCACTGAAGCTTCCTTT. Protein: CAWSVEGGTEASF.

On this clonotype: At one of its ends the junction is not consistent with the germline gene, which may arise from a read error. The V and J genes are TRBV7-2 and TRBJ2-7; D is undetermined. In germline, CDR1 is SGHTA, CDR2 FQGNSA. This CDR3 is 14 amino acids long. For the CDR3, the DNA is TGTGTCAGCAGCTTTCTAGATCCCGGCGGCGAGCAGTACTTC. Residues: CVSSFLDPGGEQYF.

This clonotype was detected many times. This sequence joins TRBV6-2 or TRBV6-3 and TRBJ1-1; D ambiguous. Per germline, CDR1 MNHEY and CDR2 SVGEGT. V lost 5 bases and J 5 bases, leaving 12 bases between the germline ends. The CDR3 is made up of 13 amino acids. DNA for the CDR3: TGTGCCAGCAGTCCCGGGGAACGGACTGAAGCTTTCTTT. Residues: CASSPGERTEAFF.

Many counts were recorded for this clonotype. This chain joins TRBV2 and TRBJ2-3; D gene unclear. V lost 0 bases, J lost 0 bases, and 13 bases lay in between. CDR1 and CDR2 (germline): SNHLY, FYNNEI. The CDR3 length is 17 residues. CDR3 residues: CASSEANDGTSTDTQYF. CDR3 DNA sequence: TGTGCCAGCAGTGAAGCAAACGACGGCACTAGCACAGATACGCAGTATTTT. Using reference TRBV2 and TRBJ2-3 for the parts outside the CDR3, the full variable domain is EPEVTQTPSHQVTQMGQEVILRCVPISNHLYFYWYRQILGQKVEFLVSFYNNEISEKSEIFDDQFSVERPDGSNFTLKIRSTKLEDSAMYFCASSEANDGTSTDTQYFGPGTRLTVL.

Of note for this clonotype: Given the absence of the conserved phenylalanine or tryptophan at the CDR3 end, a read error is likely. The DNA is omitted, as the CDR3 cannot be located on it reliably, and the CDR3 follows TCRdb's listing. V and J are TRBV2 and TRBJ2-1; TRBD1 reflects the table's D call only, with no check against the DNA. Germline loops: CDR1 SNHLY, CDR2 FYNNEI. The CDR3 is made up of 12 amino acids, end residues included. CDR3 sequence reads: CASSENLGQRVL.

Many counts were recorded for this clonotype. The gene calls are TRBV10-3 and TRBJ2-7; 15 bases align to TRBD2. The CDR3 contains 17 residues. From germline, CDR1 is ENHRY and CDR2 SYGVKD. Trimming cost V 3 bases and J 4 bases; bases outside gene matches: 7. The CDR3 here is CAISDPTGLAGGYEQYF. The CDR3 DNA sequence: TGTGCCATCAGTGACCCCACCGGACTAGCGGGAGGGTACGAGCAGTACTTC.

This clonotype was seen many times. This sequence joins TRBV5-5 and TRBJ1-5, with a tentative D call TRBD1 (6 bases). V was cut by 5 bases and J by 0 bases, with 12 bases left in between. The CDR3 has 15 amino acids. Germline lookup yields CDR1 SGHKS and CDR2 YYEKEE (reference sequence). This chain's CDR3 is CASRRDIYSNQPQHF. The CDR3 nucleotides are TGTGCCAGCAGACGGGACATCTATAGCAATCAGCCCCAGCATTTT.

Note on this clonotype: A single base separates this from a much larger clone, so it may be a read error. The chain's CDR3 is CARSPRLAGSYNEQFF. CDR3 nucleotide sequence: TGTGCCCGCAGCCCCAGACTAGCGGGATCCTACAATGAGCAGTTCTTC. V usage is TRBV7-6 and J usage is TRBJ2-1; 11 nucleotides align to TRBD2. Germline CDR1 is SGHVS and CDR2 is FNYEAQ. The CDR3 consists of 16 residues.

This clonotype appeared many times. This chain joins TRBV4-3 and TRBJ1-1; D remains unclear. Trimming shortened V by 0 bases and J by 3 bases, and 11 bases separated the two germline ends. Looked up from germline, CDR1 is LGHNA and CDR2 is YSLEER. This CDR3 comprises 15 residues. DNA of the CDR3: TGCGCCAGCAGCCAAGATGGGTCACAGCACACTGAAGCTTTCTTT. Residues: CASSQDGSQHTEAFF.

There are many counts of this clonotype. V usage is TRBV6-5 and J usage is TRBJ2-3; D gene unclear. This CDR3 spans 13 amino acids. The germline V gene has CDR1 MNHEY and CDR2 SVGAGI. Trimming pared 8 bases from V and 0 bases from J, leaving 9 bases between. CDR3 loop: CASAAISTDTQYF. The CDR3 region has the DNA TGTGCCAGCGCGGCTATTAGCACAGATACGCAGTATTTT.

This clonotype occurred many times. This chain connects TRBV19 to TRBJ1-2, with D maybe TRBD1 (6 bases). Trimming removed 6 bases from V and 0 bases from J, with 20 bases in between. The CDR3 contains 17 residues. The germline V gene encodes CDR1 LNHDA and CDR2 SQIVND (reference sequence). In DNA, the CDR3 is TGTGCCAGTAGCTTGACCTCCCGGACAGCGTCTAACTATGGCTACACCTTC. Amino acid sequence: CASSLTSRTASNYGYTF.

Many counts were recorded for this clonotype. The chain employs TRBV7-8 and TRBJ1-1; no reliable D call. V was trimmed by 2 bases and J by 2 bases, leaving 3 bases between them. The CDR3 is 12 amino acids. Germline CDR1 SGHVS, CDR2 FQNEAQ. In nucleotides, the CDR3 is TGTGCCAGCAGCTTAATTAACACTGAAGCTTTCTTT. This gives the protein CASSLINTEAFF.

The chain employs TRBV5-1 and TRBJ2-7; D perhaps matches TRBD1 (6 bases). Trimming removed 4 bases at V and 5 bases at J, with 13 bases between. The CDR3 spans 13 residues. Germline V gene lookup returns CDR1 SGHRS and CDR2 YFSETQ. The CDR3 sequence: CASSVPGHDEQYF. For the CDR3, the DNA is TGCGCCAGCAGCGTTCCGGGACATGACGAGCAGTACTTC.

The CDR3 spells CASSSGTVGAFF. In DNA, the CDR3 is TGTGCCAGCAGCTCCGGGACAGTCGGAGCTTTCTTT. The chain carries TRBV9 and TRBJ1-1; TRBD1 agrees at 7 bases. Germline CDR1 reads SGDLS; CDR2 reads YYNGEE. The length of the CDR3 is 12 residues. With V trimmed by 4 bases and J by 10 bases, 7 bases remained unmatched.

This clonotype was counted between two and nine times. This may arise from a read error, as a much more abundant clone is one base away. V gene TRBV6-6 combines with J gene TRBJ2-1; TRBD2 matches 9 bases. This CDR3 is 13 amino acids long. V lost 4 bases to trimming and J lost 7 bases; unmatched junction nucleotides: 2. Germline-derived CDR1 and CDR2 are MNHNY and SVGAGI (reference sequence). DNA of the CDR3: TGTGCCAGCAGTTGGAGCGGGGGGAATGAGCAGTTCTTC. This gives the protein CASSWSGGNEQFF.

This clonotype was detected many times. The genes are TRBV29-1 and TRBJ2-5; the D gene could be TRBD1 or TRBD2 (6 bases each). Trimming removed 3 bases from V and 5 bases from J, with 13 bases in between. The germline gives CDR1 SQVTM, CDR2 ANQGSEA. The CDR3 extends over 13 amino acids. CDR3 in DNA: TGCAGCGTTGAGGACGGGGGCGGGGAGACCCAGTACTTC. It codes for CSVEDGGGETQYF.

This clonotype has at least ten counts. The genes are TRBV11-2 and TRBJ2-1; 13 bases align to TRBD2. Unmatched junction bases numbered 3, after V lost 5 bases and J lost 8 bases. There are 14 residues in the CDR3. CDR1 SGHAT and CDR2 FQNNGV come from the germline V gene. The chain's CDR3 is CASSGLAGVHEQFF. The CDR3 bases are TGTGCCAGCAGCGGACTAGCGGGGGTCCATGAGCAGTTCTTC.